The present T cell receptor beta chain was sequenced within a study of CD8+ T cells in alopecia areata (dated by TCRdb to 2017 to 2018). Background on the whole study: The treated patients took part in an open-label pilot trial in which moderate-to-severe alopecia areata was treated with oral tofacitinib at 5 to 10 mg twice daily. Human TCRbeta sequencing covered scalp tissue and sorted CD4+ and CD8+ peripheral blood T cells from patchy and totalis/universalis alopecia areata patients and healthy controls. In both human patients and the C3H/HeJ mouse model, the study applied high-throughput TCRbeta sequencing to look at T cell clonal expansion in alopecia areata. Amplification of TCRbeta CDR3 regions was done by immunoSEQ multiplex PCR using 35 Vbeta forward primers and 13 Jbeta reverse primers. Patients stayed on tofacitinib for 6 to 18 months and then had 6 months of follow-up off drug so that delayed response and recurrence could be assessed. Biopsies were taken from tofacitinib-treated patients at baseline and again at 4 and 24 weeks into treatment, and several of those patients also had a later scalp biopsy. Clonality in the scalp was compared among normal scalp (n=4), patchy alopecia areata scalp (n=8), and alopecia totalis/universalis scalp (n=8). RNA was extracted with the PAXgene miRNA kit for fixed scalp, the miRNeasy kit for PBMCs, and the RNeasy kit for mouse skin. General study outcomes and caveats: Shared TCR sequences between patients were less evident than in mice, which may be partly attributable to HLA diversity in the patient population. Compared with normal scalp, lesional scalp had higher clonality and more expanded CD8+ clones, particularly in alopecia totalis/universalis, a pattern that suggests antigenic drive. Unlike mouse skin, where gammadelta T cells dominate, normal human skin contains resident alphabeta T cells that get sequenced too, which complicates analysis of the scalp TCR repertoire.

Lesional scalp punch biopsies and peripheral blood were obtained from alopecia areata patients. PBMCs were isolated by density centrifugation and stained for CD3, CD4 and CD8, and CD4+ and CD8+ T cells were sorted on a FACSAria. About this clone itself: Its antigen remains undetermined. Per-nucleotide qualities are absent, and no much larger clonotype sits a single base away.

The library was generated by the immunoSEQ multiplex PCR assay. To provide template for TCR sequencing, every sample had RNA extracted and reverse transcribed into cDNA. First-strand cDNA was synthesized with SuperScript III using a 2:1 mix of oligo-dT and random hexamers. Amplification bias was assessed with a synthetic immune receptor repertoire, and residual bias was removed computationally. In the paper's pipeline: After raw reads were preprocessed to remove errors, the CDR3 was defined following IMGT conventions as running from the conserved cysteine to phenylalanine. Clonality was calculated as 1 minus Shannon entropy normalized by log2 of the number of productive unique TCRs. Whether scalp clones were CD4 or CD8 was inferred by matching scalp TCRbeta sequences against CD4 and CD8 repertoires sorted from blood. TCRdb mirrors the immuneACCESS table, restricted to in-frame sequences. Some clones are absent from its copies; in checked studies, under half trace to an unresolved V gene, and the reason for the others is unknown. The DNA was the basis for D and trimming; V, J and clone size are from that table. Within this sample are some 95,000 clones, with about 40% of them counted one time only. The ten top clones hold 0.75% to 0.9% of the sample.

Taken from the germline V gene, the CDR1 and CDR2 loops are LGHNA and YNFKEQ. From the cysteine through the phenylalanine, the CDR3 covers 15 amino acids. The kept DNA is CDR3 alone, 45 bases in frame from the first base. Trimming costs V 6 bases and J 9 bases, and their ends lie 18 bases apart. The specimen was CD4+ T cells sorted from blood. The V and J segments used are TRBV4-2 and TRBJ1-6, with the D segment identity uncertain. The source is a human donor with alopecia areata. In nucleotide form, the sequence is TGTGCCAGCAGACCTCTCCACGGAGGCAGTTCACCCCTCCACTTT. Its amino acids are CASRPLHGGSSPLHF.